A selection of T cell receptor beta chains follows, all from one sample in a study of T cells in Graves' hyperthyroidism and ophthalmopathy. Each CDR3 protein is one row after TCRdb ran MiXCR on the multiplex PCR reads. Among a few hundred thousand distinct CDR3 sequences listed, approximately 13% were seen once. Sample: blood. These receptors were collected from a woman younger than 35 with Graves' hyperthyroidism. CDR3s include the opening cysteine and the closing phenylalanine or tryptophan. The order of the fields is D gene, V gene, J gene, clone size, CDR3 DNA, CDR3 protein. D genes are given only for firm matches. For some rows the clone size is stated as once, few or many, or as a class when expanded; others skip it.

-	TRBV9	TRBJ1-2	-	TGTGCCAGCAGCGCCGCAGGCCGTTCTAACTATGGCTACACCTTC	CASSAAGRSNYGYTF
-	TRBV28	TRBJ1-1	many	TGTGCCAGCAGCCCGGGGGGAATCACTGAAGCTTTCTTT	CASSPGGITEAFF
TRBD1	TRBV6-2/TRBV6-3	TRBJ1-1	many	TGTGCCAGCAGTTCCTTGGACAGGGTGAGCACTGAAGCTTTCTTT	CASSSLDRVSTEAFF
TRBD2	TRBV4-3	TRBJ2-3	-	TGCGCCAGCAGCCAAGAGTTAGCGGGAGACTACACAGATACGCAGTATTTT	CASSQELAGDYTDTQYF
-	TRBV2	TRBJ1-1	many	TGTGCCAGCAGCGAGACAGTGTTCACTGAAGCTTTCTTT	CASSETVFTEAFF
-	TRBV3-1	TRBJ2-3	-	TGTGCCAGCAGCCATCCGGAGAGAGGAGATACGCAGTATTTT	CASSHPERGDTQYF
-	TRBV7-8	TRBJ2-7	many	TGTGCCAGCAGCTTAGGGACAGTTGTCTCCTACGAGCAGTACTTC	CASSLGTVVSYEQYF
-	TRBV5-8	TRBJ1-4	few	TGTGCCAGCAGCTTGGGGGCAGAAAATGAAAAACTGTTTTTT	CASSLGAENEKLFF
-	TRBV2	TRBJ2-2	few	TGTGCCAGCAGGGGGGAACAGTTTAACACCGGGGAGCTGTTTTTT	CASRGEQFNTGELFF
TRBD1	TRBV7-9	TRBJ2-1	many	TGTGCCAGCAGCTTTAGTAGAGGGACAGAAGGGAATGAGCAGTTCTTC	CASSFSRGTEGNEQFF
-	TRBV4-1	TRBJ2-3	-	TGCGCCAGCAGCCAAGTCCCCGCGGGAACCACAGATACGCAGTATTTT	CASSQVPAGTTDTQYF
-	TRBV27	TRBJ2-2	-	TGTGCCAGCAGACCTAGTCGCCCCTCTACTGTGGTGGCGAGACCCGGGGAGCTGTTTTTT	CASRPSRPSTVVARPGELFF
-	TRBV7-8	TRBJ1-1	many	TGTGCCAGCAGTCCAGAGTTTAACACTGAAGCTTTCTTT	CASSPEFNTEAFF
-	TRBV5-1	TRBJ2-7	many	TGCGCCAGCAGCAACGGGACGGGAGCCTACGAGCAGTACTTC	CASSNGTGAYEQYF
-	TRBV7-2	TRBJ1-3	-	TGTGCCAGCAGCTTAACGGGCAGTCCCGGAAACACCATATATTTT	CASSLTGSPGNTIYF
-	TRBV5-6	TRBJ1-1	-	TGTGCCAGCAGCTTGAATCGCGGGGCCGCCACTGAAGCTTTCTTT	CASSLNRGAATEAFF
-	TRBV5-1	TRBJ2-3	many	TGCGCCAGCGGTGAAGGCAAGTCTAGCACAGATACGCAGTATTTT	CASGEGKSSTDTQYF
TRBD1	TRBV6-1	TRBJ2-7	many	TGTGCCAGCAGGGCGGGACAGGGGGCCGTTTACGAGCAGTACTTC	CASRAGQGAVYEQYF
-	TRBV30	TRBJ2-4	-	TGTGCCTGGAGTCACCGGGGGAACATTCAGTACTTC	CAWSHRGNIQYF
TRBD2	TRBV12-3/TRBV12-4	TRBJ2-3	many	TGTGCCAGCAGTTCAAGCGGGGGGGGGGATACGCAGTATTTT	CASSSSGGGDTQYF
-	TRBV12-3/TRBV12-4	TRBJ1-5	many	TGTGCCAGCAGTCCTAGTGGGGGGCATTATCAGCCCCAGCATTTT	CASSPSGGHYQPQHF
-	TRBV7-8	TRBJ2-3	many	TGTGCCAGCAGCTTACACAGGGTGGAAGATACGCAGTATTTT	CASSLHRVEDTQYF
-	TRBV3-1	TRBJ1-3	many	TGTGCCAGCGAGACCAGGGGAGACACCATATATTTT	CASETRGDTIYF
TRBD1	TRBV6-6	TRBJ1-2	many	TGTGCCAGCAGTTACTCCTTCACAGGGGACTATGGCTACACCTTC	CASSYSFTGDYGYTF
TRBD2	TRBV19	TRBJ2-5	few	TGTGCCAGTAGTAAAAGACGGCCGGGACTAGCGGGAGTAGGATGGGTAGAGACCCAGTACTTC	CASSKRRPGLAGVGWVETQYF
TRBD1	TRBV28	TRBJ2-1	many	TGTGCCAGCAGTCTCGAATCCGGGACAGGGCCCTACAATGAGCAGTTCTTC	CASSLESGTGPYNEQFF
-	TRBV12-5	TRBJ1-5	many	TGTGCTAGTGGCTTGTCGATGGGAAGCAATCAGCCCCAGCATTTT	CASGLSMGSNQPQHF
TRBD1	TRBV6-1	TRBJ2-7	few	TGTGCCAGCAGCCGCCGACAGGGCCCTGGCGAGCAGTACTTC	CASSRRQGPGEQYF